The source of this TCR beta chain is a study of T cells in Graves' hyperthyroidism and ophthalmopathy. Study-level results: Among clonotypes expanded in thyroid above 0.001, most were also found in blood. For ophthalmopathy, model prediction preceded onset by a median roughly 6.3 months.

This clonotype was seen a handful of times. Its target is not known. The CDR3 length is 13 residues. Trimming took 3 bases from V and 8 from J, leaving 13 bases between them. In patients aged 18 to 65, hyperthyroidism was newly diagnosed, with duration under 2 months. Diagnosis rested on symptoms, serum thyroxine and TRAb, thyroid ultrasound, and orbital computed tomography. Researchers amplified the TCR beta CDR3 regions from RNA transcripts. The HTBI primer set drove a first-round RT-PCR of the TCR CDR3. MiXCR, run by TCRdb on the multiplex PCR reads, gives a single entry per CDR3 protein. The sample consists of about 840,000 distinct CDR3 sequences, 35% to 45% of them appearing once.

The sequencing sample was made of blood. The sequence was obtained from a man between 18 and 35 years old with Graves' hyperthyroidism. The rearrangement joins TRBV12-3 or TRBV12-4 to TRBJ1-2; the D is unclear. For the CDR3, the DNA is TGTGCCAGCAGTTTCAGAACCGCGGCGGGCTACACCTTC. Its protein is CASSFRTAAGYTF.